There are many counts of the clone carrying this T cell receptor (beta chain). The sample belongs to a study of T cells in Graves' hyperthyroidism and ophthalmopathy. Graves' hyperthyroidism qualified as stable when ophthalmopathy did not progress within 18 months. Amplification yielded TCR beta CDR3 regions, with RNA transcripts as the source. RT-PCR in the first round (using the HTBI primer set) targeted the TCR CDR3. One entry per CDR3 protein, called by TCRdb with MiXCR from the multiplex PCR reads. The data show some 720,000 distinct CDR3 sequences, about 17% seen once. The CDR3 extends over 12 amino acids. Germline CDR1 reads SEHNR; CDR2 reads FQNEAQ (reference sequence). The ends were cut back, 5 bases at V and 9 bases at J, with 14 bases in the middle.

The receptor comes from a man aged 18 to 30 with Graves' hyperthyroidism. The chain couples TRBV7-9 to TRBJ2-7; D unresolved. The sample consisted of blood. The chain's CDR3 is CASSGDDPWQYF. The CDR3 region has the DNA TGTGCCAGCAGCGGTGACGATCCTTGGCAGTACTTC. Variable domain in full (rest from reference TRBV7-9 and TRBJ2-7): DTGVSQNPRHKITKRGQNVTFRCDPISEHNRLYWYRQTLGQGPEFLTYFQNEAQLEKSRLLSDRFSAERPKGSFSTLEIQRTEQGDSAMYLCASSGDDPWQYFGPGTRLTVT.